This T cell receptor (beta chain) was sequenced in a study of shared clonotypes between healthy human individuals. Sequenced by immunoSEQ multiplex PCR; TCRdb stores in-frame clones only, minus some. The sample carries over a million clones, about 74% recorded once. The sequenced sample was memory CD4+ T cells sorted from blood. Indicated subset: CD45RA-negative fraction. This TCR was recovered from a man between 18 and 29 years old in good health.

The CDR3 loop reads CASSLVAGKRLAETYEQYF. The DNA for the CDR3 is TGTGCCAGCAGCTTGGTCGCAGGGAAACGACTAGCGGAGACCTACGAGCAGTACTTC. The chain combines TRBV5-6 with TRBJ2-7, with 9 nucleotides matching TRBD2. V shed 0 bases and J 2 bases; nucleotides not matched to a gene: 15. CDR1 and CDR2 (germline): SGHDT, YYEEEE. The CDR3 sequence is 19 residues long.